This TCR beta chain stems from a study of memory CD4+ T cells and cytomegalovirus serostatus. Findings and caveats of the study: About two fifths of the roughly 160 known CMV-associated TCRbeta sequences appeared in CD4+ memory. Suggested: most of the CMV-linked TCR signature lies in CD4+ memory cells. Repertoires predicted CMV serostatus with median bootstrapped AUC of approximately 0.94.

Single viable CD3+CD4+CD8-CD45RO+ cells were sorted as the memory CD4+ T cells. Clones were read by immunoSEQ multiplex PCR, and TCRdb kept only the in-frame ones, dropping some. The repertoire holds 35,000 to 55,000 clones, 76% seen once, with more than 1.5% in the top ten. Trimming removed 4 bases from V and 5 bases from J, with 12 bases in between. This CDR3 is 13 amino acids long. CDR1 SGHNT and CDR2 YYREEE come from the germline V gene (reference sequence). This clone was counted between two and nine times. Its antigen remains unidentified. This sequence was found in an adult in good health and CMV-seronegative. Input material: memory CD4+ T cells from blood. This chain links TRBV5-4 with TRBJ1-2, with unresolved D. The CDR3 DNA sequence: TGTGCCAGCAGCCCCCAAGGTGCTTATGGCTACACCTTC. This translates into CASSPQGAYGYTF.